The T cell receptor beta chain under discussion was sequenced for a study of T cells after posttransplantation cyclophosphamide. Profiling relied on immunoSEQ multiplex PCR, and the TCRdb table lists in-frame clones only, not all of them. The specimen has about 24,000 clones, none found just once. CDR3 length: 15 amino acids. Per germline, CDR1 MNHNY and CDR2 SVGAGI (reference sequence). V lost 7 bases to trimming and J lost 8 bases; unmatched junction nucleotides: 12. This clone came up many times. The chain couples TRBV6-6 to TRBJ1-4, with 8 positions matching TRBD1. This TCR came from a woman in her fifties or sixties in good health, CMV-negative, and a related stem cell transplant donor. The sequencing input was PBMCs. CDR3 protein: CASNTRDRSGEKLFF. CDR3 nucleotide sequence: TGTGCCAGCAATACCCGGGACAGGTCGGGGGAAAAACTGTTTTTT.